By share, the clone carrying this TCR beta chain counts as medium-sized. Its antigen remains unidentified. The PCR made use of 60 Vbeta and 13 Jbeta primers. Sequencing was performed with immunoSEQ multiplex PCR; in TCRdb, only in-frame clones are kept and a portion is missing. This table has over 130,000 clones, more than 55% appearing once. This record comes from a study of cytomegalovirus exposure and HLA in healthy donors. Study-wide results and caveats: TCR beta chains numbering some 160 were designated cytomegalovirus-associated. It was assumed in the presence/absence analyses that sequencing depth was roughly uniform across donors. Rarity marked most TCR sequences, yet some public TCRs occurred in many donors. The study had only CMV serostatus as immune exposure information.

The CDR3 length is 16 residues. Trimming took 3 bases from V and 0 from J, leaving 15 bases between them. CDR1 is LGHNA, CDR2 YSLEER, per germline. The chain joins TRBV4-3 to TRBJ2-7, with a weak D call TRBD1 (6 bases). Sequencing was done on a sample of PBMCs. The source is an older woman in good health and CMV-seronegative. The CDR3 loop is CASSQETGTLSYEQYF. CDR3 sequence (DNA): TGCGCCAGCAGCCAGGAAACCGGGACACTCTCCTACGAGCAGTACTTC.